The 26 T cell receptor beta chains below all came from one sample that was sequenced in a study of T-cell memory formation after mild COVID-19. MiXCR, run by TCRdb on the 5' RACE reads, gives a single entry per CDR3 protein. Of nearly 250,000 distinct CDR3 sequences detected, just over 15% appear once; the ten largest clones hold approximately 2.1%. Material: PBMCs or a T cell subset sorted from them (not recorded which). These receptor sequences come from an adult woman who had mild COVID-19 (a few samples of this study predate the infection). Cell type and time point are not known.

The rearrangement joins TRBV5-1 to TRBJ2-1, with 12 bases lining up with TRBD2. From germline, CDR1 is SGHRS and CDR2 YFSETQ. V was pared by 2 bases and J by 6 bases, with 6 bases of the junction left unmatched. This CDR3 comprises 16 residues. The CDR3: CASSFSGLAGINEQFF. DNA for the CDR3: TGCGCCAGCAGCTTCAGCGGACTAGCGGGAATCAATGAGCAGTTCTTC. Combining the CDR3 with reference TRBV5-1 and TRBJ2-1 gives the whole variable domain KAGVTQTPRYLIKTRGQQVTLSCSPISGHRSVSWYQQTPGQGLQFLFEYFSETQRNKGNFPGRFSGRQFSNSRSEMNVSTLELGDSALYLCASSFSGLAGINEQFFGPGTRLTVL.

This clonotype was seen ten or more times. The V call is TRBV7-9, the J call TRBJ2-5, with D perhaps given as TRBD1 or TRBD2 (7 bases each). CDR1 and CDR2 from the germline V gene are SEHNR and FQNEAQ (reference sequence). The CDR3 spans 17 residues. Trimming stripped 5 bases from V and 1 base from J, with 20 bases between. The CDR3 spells CASSPRGRGPSQETQYF. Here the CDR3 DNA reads TGTGCCAGCAGCCCTAGGGGGCGGGGGCCAAGCCAAGAGACCCAGTACTTC. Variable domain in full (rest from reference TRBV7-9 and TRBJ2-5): DTGVSQNPRHKITKRGQNVTFRCDPISEHNRLYWYRQTLGQGPEFLTYFQNEAQLEKSRLLSDRFSAERPKGSFSTLEIQRTEQGDSAMYLCASSPRGRGPSQETQYFGPGTRLLVL.

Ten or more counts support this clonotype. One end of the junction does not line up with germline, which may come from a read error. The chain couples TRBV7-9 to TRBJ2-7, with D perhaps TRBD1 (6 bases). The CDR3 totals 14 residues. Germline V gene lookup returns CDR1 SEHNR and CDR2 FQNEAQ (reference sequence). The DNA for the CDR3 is TGTGCCAGCAGGCCCGACGGGACATCCTTCGAGCAGTACTTC. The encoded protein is CASRPDGTSFEQYF.

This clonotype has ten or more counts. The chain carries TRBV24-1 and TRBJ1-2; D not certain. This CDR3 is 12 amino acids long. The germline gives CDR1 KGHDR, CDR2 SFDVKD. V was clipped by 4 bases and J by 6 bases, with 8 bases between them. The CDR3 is CATSEAGNGYTF. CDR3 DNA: TGTGCCACCAGTGAGGCTGGGAATGGCTACACCTTC.

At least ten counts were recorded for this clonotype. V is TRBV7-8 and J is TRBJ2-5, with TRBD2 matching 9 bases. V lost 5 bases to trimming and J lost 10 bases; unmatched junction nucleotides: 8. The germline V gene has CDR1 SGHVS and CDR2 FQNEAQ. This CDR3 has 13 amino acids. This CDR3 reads CASSPRASGDQYF. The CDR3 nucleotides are TGTGCCAGCAGCCCACGGGCTAGCGGGGACCAGTACTTC.

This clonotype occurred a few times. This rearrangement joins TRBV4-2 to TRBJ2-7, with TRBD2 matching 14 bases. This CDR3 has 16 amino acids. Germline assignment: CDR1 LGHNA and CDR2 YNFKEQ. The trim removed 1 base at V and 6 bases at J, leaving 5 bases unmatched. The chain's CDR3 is CASSQAGLAGVPEQYF. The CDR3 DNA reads TGTGCCAGCAGCCAAGCGGGACTAGCGGGAGTCCCCGAGCAGTACTTC.

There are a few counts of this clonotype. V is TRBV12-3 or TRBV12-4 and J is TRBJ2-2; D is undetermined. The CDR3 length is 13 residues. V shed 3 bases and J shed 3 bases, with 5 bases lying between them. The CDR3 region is CASSFFDTGELFF. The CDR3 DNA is TGTGCCAGCAGTTTTTTTGACACCGGGGAGCTGTTTTTT.

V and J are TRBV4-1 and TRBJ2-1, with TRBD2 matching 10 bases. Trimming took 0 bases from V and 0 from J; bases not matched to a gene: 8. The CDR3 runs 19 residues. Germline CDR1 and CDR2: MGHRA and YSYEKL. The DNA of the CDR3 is TGCGCCAGCAGCCAAGATGTAGCGGGGGGCTTAAGCTCCTACAATGAGCAGTTCTTC. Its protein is CASSQDVAGGLSSYNEQFF.

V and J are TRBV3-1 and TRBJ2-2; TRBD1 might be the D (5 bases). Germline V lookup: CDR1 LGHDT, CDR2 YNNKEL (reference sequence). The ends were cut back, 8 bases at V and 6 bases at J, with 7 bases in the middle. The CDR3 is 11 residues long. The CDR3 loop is CASGAPGELFF. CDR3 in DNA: TGTGCCAGCGGGGCTCCCGGGGAGCTGTTTTTT.

CDR3 amino acids: CASSPDRVAGNTIYF. CDR3 nucleotide sequence: TGTGCCAGCAGCCCGGACAGGGTGGCTGGAAACACCATATATTTT. The chain employs TRBV11-2 and TRBJ1-3; 8 bases are shared with TRBD1. Trimming took 5 bases from V and 2 from J; bases not matched to a gene: 5. The CDR3 has 15 amino acids. Germline V gene data show CDR1 as SGHAT and CDR2 as FQNNGV. Complete variable domain (other parts from reference TRBV11-2 and TRBJ1-3): EAGVAQSPRYKIIEKRQSVAFWCNPISGHATLYWYQQILGQGPKLLIQFQNNGVVDDSQLPKDRFSAERLKGVDSTLKIQPAKLEDSAVYLCASSPDRVAGNTIYFGEGSWLTVV.

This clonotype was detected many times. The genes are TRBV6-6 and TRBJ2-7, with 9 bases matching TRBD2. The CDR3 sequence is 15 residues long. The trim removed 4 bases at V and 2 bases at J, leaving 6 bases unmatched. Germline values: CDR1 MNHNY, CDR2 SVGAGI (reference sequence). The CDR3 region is CASSSQTSGTYEQYF. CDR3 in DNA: TGTGCCAGCAGTTCCCAGACTAGCGGTACCTACGAGCAGTACTTC.

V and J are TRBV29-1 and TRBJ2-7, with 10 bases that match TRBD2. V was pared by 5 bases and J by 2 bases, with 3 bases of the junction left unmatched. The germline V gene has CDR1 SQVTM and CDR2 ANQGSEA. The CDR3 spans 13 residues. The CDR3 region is CSVQAGGTYEQYF. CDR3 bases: TGCAGCGTTCAAGCGGGAGGGACCTACGAGCAGTACTTC.

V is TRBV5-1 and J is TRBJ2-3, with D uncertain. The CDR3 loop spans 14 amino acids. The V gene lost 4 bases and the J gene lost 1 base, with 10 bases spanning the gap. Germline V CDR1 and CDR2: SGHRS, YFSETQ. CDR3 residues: CASSPQHRTDTQYF. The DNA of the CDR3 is TGCGCCAGCAGCCCACAACACCGCACAGATACGCAGTATTTT.

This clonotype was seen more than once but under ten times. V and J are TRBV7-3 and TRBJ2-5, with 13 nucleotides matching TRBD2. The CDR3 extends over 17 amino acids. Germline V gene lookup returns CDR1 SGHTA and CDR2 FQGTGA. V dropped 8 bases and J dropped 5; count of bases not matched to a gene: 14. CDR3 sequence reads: CASAKGGLAGTMETQYF. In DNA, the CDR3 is TGTGCCAGCGCCAAGGGGGGACTAGCGGGAACCATGGAGACCCAGTACTTC.

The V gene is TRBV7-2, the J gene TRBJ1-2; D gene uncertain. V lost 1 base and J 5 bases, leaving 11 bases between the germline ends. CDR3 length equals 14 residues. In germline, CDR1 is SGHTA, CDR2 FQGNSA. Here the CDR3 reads CASSLDTGWYGYTF. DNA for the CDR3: TGTGCCAGCAGCTTAGATACGGGCTGGTATGGCTACACCTTC.

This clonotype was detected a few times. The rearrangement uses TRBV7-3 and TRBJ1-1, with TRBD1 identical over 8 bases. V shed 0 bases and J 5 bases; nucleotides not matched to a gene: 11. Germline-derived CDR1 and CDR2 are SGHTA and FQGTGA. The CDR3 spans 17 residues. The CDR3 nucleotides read TGTGCCAGCAGCTTAACCGGGGGACAGGCCTGGGGAACTGAAGCTTTCTTT. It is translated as CASSLTGGQAWGTEAFF.

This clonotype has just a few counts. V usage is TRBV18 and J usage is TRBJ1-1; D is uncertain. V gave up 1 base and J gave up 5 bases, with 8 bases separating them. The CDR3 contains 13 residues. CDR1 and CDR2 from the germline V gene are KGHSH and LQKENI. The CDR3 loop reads CASSPRLGTEAFF. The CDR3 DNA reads TGTGCCAGCTCACCACGTCTTGGTACTGAAGCTTTCTTT.

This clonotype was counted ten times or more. The CDR3 DNA reads TGTGCCAGCAGCTTAGGGCCGGGGGCGGATGGCTACACCTTC. Its protein product is CASSLGPGADGYTF. The rearrangement links TRBV7-2 to TRBJ1-2; D possibly corresponds to TRBD1 (6 bases). Deletions cut 1 base from V and 6 bases from J, with 12 bases between. The CDR3 runs 14 residues. Germline CDR1 and CDR2: SGHTA and FQGNSA.

The CDR3 here is CASSQELAGRETQYF. The CDR3 bases are TGTGCCAGCAGCCAAGAACTAGCGGGGAGAGAGACCCAGTACTTC. The genes are TRBV4-2 and TRBJ2-5; TRBD2 matches 10 bases. From germline, CDR1 is LGHNA and CDR2 YNFKEQ. Trimming cost V 0 bases and J 4 bases; bases outside gene matches: 2. The CDR3 loop spans 15 amino acids.

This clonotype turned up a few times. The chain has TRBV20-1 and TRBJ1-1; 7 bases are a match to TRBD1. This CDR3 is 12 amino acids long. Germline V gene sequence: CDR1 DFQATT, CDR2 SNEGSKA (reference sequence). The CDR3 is CADQGVNTEAFF. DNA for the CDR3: TGCGCCGACCAGGGGGTCAACACTGAAGCTTTCTTT.

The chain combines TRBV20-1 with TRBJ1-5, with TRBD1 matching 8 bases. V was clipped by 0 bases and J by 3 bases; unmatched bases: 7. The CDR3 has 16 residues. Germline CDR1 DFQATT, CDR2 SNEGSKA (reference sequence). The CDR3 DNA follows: TGCAGTGCTAGAGAAGGCGGGACAGGATCCAATCAGCCCCAGCATTTT. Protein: CSAREGGTGSNQPQHF.

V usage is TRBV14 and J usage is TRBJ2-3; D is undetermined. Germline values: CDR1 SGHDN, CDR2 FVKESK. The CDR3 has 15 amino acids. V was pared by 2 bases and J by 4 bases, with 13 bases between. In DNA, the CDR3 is TGTGCCAGCAGCCAAACTGATTGGTATTCAGATACGCAGTATTTT. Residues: CASSQTDWYSDTQYF. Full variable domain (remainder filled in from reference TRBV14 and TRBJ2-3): EAGVTQFPSHSVIEKGQTVTLRCDPISGHDNLYWYRRVMGKEIKFLLHFVKESKQDESGMPNNRFLAERTGGTYSTLKVQPAELEDSGVYFCASSQTDWYSDTQYFGPGTRLTVL.

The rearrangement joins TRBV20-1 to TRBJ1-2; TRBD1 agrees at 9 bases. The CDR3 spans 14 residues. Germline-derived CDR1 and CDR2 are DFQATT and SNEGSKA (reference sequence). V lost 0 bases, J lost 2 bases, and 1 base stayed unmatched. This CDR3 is CSAREGTGNYGYTF. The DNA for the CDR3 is TGCAGTGCTAGAGAGGGGACAGGGAACTATGGCTACACCTTC.

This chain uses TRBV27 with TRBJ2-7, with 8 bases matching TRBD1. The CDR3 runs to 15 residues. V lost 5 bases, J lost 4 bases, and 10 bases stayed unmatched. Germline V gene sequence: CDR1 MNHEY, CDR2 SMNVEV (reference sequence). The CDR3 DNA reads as TGTGCCAGCAGTCCCGGGACAGGAATTTGGTACGAGCAGTACTTC. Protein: CASSPGTGIWYEQYF.

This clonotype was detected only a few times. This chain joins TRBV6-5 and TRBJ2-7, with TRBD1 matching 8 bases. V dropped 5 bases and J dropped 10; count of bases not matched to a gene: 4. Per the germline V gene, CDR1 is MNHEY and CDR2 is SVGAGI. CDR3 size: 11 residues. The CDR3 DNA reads TGTGCCAGCAGTACCACAGGGGGACAGTACTTC. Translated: CASSTTGGQYF.

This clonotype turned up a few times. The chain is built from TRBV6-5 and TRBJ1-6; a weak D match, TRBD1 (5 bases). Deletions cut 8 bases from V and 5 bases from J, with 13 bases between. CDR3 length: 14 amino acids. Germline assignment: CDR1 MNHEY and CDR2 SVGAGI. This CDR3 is CASARGRHNSPLHF. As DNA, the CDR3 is TGTGCCAGCGCTCGGGGACGGCATAATTCACCCCTCCACTTT.